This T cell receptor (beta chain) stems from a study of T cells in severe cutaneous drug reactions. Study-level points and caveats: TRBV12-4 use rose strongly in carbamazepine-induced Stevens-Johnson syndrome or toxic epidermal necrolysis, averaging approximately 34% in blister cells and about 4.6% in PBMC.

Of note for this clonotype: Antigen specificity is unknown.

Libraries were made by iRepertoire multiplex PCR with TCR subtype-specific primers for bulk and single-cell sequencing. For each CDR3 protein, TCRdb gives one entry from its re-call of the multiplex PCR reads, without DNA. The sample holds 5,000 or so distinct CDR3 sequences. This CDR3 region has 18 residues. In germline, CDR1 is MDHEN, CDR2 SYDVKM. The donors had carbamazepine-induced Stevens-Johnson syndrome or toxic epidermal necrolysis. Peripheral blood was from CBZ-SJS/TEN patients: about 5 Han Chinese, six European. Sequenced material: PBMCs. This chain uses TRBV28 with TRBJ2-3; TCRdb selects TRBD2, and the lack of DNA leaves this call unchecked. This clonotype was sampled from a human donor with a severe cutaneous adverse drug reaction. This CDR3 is CASSLSPLGGISTDTQYF.